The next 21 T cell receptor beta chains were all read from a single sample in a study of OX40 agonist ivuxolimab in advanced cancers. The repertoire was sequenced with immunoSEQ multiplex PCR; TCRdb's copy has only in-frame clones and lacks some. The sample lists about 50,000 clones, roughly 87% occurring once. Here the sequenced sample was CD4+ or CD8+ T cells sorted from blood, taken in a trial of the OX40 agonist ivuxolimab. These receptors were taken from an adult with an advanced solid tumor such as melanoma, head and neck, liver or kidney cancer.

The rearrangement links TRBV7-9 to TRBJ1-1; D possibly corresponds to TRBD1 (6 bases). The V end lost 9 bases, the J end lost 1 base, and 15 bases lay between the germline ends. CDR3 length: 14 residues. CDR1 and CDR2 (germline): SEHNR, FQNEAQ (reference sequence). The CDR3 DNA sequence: TGTGCCAGTAAACCGGGACACGCGAACACTGAAGCTTTCTTT. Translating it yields CASKPGHANTEAFF.

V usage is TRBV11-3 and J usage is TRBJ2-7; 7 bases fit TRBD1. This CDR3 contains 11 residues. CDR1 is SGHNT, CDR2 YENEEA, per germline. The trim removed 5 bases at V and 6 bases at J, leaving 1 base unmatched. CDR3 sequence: CASSRDSEQYF. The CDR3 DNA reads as TGTGCCAGCAGCCGGGACAGCGAGCAGTACTTC.

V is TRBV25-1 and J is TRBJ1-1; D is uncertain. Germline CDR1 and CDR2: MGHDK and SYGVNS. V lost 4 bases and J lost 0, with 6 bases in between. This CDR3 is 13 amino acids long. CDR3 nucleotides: TGTGCCAGCAGTGGGTTCATGAACACTGAAGCTTTCTTT. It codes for CASSGFMNTEAFF. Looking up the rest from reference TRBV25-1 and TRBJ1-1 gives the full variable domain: EADIYQTPRYLVIGTGKKITLECSQTMGHDKMYWYQQDPGMELHLIHYSYGVNSTEKGDLSSESTVSRIRTEHFPLTLESARPSHTSQYLCASSGFMNTEAFFGQGTRLTVV.

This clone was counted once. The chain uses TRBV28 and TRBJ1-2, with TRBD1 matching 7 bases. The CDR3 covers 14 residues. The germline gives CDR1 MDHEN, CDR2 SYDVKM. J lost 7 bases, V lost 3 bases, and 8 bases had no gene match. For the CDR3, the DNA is TGTGCCAGCAGTTTCGGACAGGCCCCTGGTGGCTACACCTTC. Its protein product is CASSFGQAPGGYTF.

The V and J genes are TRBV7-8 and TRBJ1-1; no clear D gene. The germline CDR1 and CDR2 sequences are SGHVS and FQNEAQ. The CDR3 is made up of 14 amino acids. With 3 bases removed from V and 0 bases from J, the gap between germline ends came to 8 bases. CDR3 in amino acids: CASSFGSLNTEAFF. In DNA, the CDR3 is TGTGCCAGCAGCTTTGGGAGCTTGAACACTGAAGCTTTCTTT.

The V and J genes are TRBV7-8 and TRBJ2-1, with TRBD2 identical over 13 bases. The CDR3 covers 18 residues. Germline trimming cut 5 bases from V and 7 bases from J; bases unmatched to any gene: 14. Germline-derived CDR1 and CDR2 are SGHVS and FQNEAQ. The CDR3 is CASSTMRTSGSLWNEQFF. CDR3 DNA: TGTGCCAGCAGCACCATGAGGACTAGCGGGAGCCTATGGAATGAGCAGTTCTTC.

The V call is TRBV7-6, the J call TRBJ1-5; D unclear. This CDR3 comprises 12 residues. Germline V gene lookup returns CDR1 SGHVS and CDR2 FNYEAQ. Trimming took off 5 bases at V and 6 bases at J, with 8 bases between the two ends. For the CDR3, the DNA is TGTGCCAGCAGCGAAATGGGTCAGCCCCAGCATTTT. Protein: CASSEMGQPQHF.

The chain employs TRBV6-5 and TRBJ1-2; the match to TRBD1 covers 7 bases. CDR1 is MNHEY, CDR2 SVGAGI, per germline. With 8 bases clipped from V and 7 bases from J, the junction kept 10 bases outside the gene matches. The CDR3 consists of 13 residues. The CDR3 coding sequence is TGTGCCAGCGCCTCCACAGGGGAGAGTGGCTACACCTTC. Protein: CASASTGESGYTF.

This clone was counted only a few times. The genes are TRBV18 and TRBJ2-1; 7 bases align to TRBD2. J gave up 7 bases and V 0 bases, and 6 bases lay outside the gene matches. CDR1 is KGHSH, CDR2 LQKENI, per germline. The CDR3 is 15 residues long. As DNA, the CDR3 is TGTGCCAGCTCACCACCGGCTAGCGGTACAAATGAGCAGTTCTTC. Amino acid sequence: CASSPPASGTNEQFF.

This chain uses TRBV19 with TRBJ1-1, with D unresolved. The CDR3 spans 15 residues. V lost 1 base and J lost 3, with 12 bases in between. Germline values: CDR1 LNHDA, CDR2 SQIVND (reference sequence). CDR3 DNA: TGTGCCAGTAGTATAGGCGGAGTAGCACACACTGAAGCTTTCTTT. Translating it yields CASSIGGVAHTEAFF.

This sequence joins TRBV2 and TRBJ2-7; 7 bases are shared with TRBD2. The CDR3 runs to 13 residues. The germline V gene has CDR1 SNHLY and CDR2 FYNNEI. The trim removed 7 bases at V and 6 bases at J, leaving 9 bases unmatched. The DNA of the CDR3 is TGTGCCAGCACCCCGGGGGGAGTCAGCGAGCAGTACTTC. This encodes CASTPGGVSEQYF.

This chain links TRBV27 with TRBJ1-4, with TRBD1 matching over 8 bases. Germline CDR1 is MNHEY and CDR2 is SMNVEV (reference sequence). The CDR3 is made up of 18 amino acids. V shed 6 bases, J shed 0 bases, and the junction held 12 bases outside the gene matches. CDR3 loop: CASRHQTGALPTNEKLFF. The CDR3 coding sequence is TGTGCCAGCAGGCATCAGACAGGGGCGTTACCAACTAATGAAAAACTGTTTTTT.

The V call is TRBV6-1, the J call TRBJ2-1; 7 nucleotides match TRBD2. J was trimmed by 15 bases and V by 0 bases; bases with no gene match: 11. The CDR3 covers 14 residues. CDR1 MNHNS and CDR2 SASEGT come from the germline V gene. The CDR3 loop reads CASSEALAAKGGFF. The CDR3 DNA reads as TGTGCCAGCAGTGAAGCGCTAGCGGCCAAGGGCGGGTTCTTC.

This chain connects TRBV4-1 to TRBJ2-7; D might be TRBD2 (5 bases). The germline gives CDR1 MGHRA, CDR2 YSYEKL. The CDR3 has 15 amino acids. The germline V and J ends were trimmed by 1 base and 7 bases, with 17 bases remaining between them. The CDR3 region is CASSQGNGPRREQYF. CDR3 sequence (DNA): TGCGCCAGCAGCCAAGGAAACGGGCCTAGGAGGGAGCAGTACTTC.

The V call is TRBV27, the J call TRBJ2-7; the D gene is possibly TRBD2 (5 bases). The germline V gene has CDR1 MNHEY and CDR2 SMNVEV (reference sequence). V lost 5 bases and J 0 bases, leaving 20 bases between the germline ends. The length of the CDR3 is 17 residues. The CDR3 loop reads CASSPRTLVQNSYEQYF. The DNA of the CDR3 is TGTGCCAGCAGTCCTCGGACTCTTGTGCAGAACTCCTACGAGCAGTACTTC.

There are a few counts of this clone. Here the CDR3 reads CASSRTGAVTGELFF. CDR3 DNA sequence: TGTGCCAGCAGCCGCACCGGTGCGGTCACCGGGGAGCTGTTTTTT. The chain links TRBV11-3 to TRBJ2-2; D not certain. Germline V gene sequence: CDR1 SGHNT, CDR2 YENEEA. This CDR3 contains 15 residues. Trimming took 5 bases from V and 4 from J, leaving 14 bases between them.

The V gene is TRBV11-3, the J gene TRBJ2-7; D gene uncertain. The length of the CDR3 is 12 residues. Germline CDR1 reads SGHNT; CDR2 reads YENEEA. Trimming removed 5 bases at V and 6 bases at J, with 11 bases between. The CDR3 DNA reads TGTGCCAGCAGCCACCTCGGGTCCGAGCAGTACTTC. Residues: CASSHLGSEQYF.

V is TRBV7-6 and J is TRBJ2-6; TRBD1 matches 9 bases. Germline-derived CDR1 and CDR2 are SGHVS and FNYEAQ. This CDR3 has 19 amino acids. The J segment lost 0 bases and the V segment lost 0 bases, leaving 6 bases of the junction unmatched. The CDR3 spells CASSLAVGTGTSGANVLTF. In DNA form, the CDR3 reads TGTGCCAGCAGCTTAGCGGTAGGGACAGGGACCTCTGGGGCCAACGTCCTGACTTTC.

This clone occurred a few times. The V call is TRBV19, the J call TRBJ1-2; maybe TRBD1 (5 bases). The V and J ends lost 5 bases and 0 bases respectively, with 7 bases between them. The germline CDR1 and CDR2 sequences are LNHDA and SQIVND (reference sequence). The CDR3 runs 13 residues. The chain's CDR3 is CASSPDTNYGYTF. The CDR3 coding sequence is TGTGCCAGTAGTCCGGACACTAACTATGGCTACACCTTC.

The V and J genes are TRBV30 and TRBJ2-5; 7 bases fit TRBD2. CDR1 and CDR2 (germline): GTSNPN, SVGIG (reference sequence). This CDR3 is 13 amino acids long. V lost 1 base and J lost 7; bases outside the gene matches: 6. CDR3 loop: CAWSASGPGTQYF. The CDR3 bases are TGTGCCTGGAGTGCTAGCGGCCCCGGGACCCAGTACTTC.

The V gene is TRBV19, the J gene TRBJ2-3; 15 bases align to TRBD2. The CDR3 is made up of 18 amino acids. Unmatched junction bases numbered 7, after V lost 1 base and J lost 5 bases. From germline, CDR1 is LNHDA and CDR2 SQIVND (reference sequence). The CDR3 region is CASSIVGLAGGSEDTQYF. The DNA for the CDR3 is TGTGCCAGTAGTATAGTGGGACTAGCGGGAGGTTCGGAAGATACGCAGTATTTT. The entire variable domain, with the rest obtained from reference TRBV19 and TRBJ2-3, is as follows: DGGITQSPKYLFRKEGQNVTLSCEQNLNHDAMYWYRQDPGQGLRLIYYSQIVNDFQKGDIAEGYSVSREKKESFPLTVTSAQKNPTAFYLCASSIVGLAGGSEDTQYFGPGTRLTVL.